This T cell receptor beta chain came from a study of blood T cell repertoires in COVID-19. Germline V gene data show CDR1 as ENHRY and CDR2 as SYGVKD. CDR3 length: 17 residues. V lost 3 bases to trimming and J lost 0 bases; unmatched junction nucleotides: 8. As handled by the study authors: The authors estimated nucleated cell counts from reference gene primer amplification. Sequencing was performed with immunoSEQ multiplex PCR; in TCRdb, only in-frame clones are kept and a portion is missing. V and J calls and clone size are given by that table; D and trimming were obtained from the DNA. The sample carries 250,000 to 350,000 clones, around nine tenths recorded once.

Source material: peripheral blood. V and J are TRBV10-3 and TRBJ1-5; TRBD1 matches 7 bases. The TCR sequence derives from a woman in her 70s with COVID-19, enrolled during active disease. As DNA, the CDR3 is TGTGCCATCAGTGAAAGGACAGGATTCGATAGCAATCAGCCCCAGCATTTT. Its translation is CAISERTGFDSNQPQHF.